The subject of this entry is one T cell receptor (beta chain). The antigen this receptor binds is unknown. A read error may produce the germline difference seen at one junction end. The data were obtained in a study of blood T cells in healthy people across ages (dated by TCRdb to the mid-2010s). Looking at the study overall: In model experiments, template switching captured about one uniquely barcoded TCR beta cDNA molecule for every two T cells. Age-related changes in TCR beta repertoire diversity were measured in the study by deep sequencing normalized with unique cDNA molecular identifiers. Donors were grouped into four age groups: young (average 16 years), middle-aged (39), aged (around 60) and long-lived (around 82). The study analyzed two additional independent replicas of 1 million unique cDNA reads from the same blood draw for two donors, one aged 18 to 30 and one aged 80 or older. Broader findings and caveats from the paper: As age increased, observed TCR beta diversity per million T cells dropped in a roughly linear way, and a significant reduction was already evident by age about 40. The long-lived group showed more naive CD4+ T cells, fewer expanded clones and increased TCR diversity than the aged group, suggesting age selection. Estimates of total diversity from one million sequenced T cells were regarded as lower bounds and underestimates. Observed TCR beta diversity correlated strongly with the percentage of naive T cells measured by flow cytometry. Because the CMV infection status of the donors was unknown, age-related changes in expanded clonotypes may potentially have been confounded. Because profiling used bulk unsorted PBMCs, naive and antigen-experienced compartments could not be compared conclusively.

The library was obtained by 5' RACE. TCRdb records Illumina HiSeq 2500 as the sequencer. A second PCR of about 7 to 12 cycles was run with a J-beta primer mix and a sample-barcoded 5' primer. A template-switch 5' adaptor carrying 12 random nucleotides introduced a unique molecular identifier onto each TCR beta cDNA molecule. Each sample yielded at least 2.5 million CDR3-containing paired-end reads. The Mint cDNA synthesis kit, primed by a TRBC-specific oligonucleotide, was used to synthesize first-strand cDNA from all RNA. Following uracil-DNA glycosylase treatment, all cDNA underwent a first 18-cycle PCR with the universal primers M1SS and BC2_uni_R. In the paper's pipeline: For normalization, 1 million high-quality reads were randomly selected from each sample, with every read carrying a distinct molecular identifier. Instead of being binned into consensus sequences, reads that shared molecular identifiers were thrown out. MiTCR, run with a Q25 quality threshold and the strictest error-elimination algorithm, handled CDR3 identification, clonotype clustering and error correction. A nonparametric unseen species model with Euler transformation was used to estimate lower-bound total TCR beta diversity. TCRdb passed the public sequencing reads through fastp at Q25 and MiXCR, retaining productive beta sequences. Rows with a matching CDR3 protein are joined into one entry that keeps the most common DNA and genes. The V and J calls were not made by the authors but by TCRdb's processing. This sample lists 900,000 to 950,000 distinct CDR3 sequences; 25% to 30% were detected once. The ten most abundant clones make up 10% of the sample.

CDR1 and CDR2 are read off the germline V gene as MNHEY and SVGAGI. Inclusive of the bounding cysteine and phenylalanine, the CDR3 is 16 residues long. CDR3 DNA is the only sequence kept; it has 48 bases, read in frame from the first base. The 39 donors, aged roughly 6 to 95 years, were systemically healthy Caucasian individuals from Russia. Each donor gave 9 to 10 milliliters of peripheral blood, collected into EDTA-treated Vacutainer tubes. Ficoll-Paque density-gradient centrifugation was used to isolate PBMCs, with at least 6.5 million per sample. Trizol reagent was used to extract total RNA from the PBMCs, yielding at least 6 micrograms per sample. The percentages of naive CD45RAhigh/CD27high T cells were determined by flow cytometry on a PBMC aliquot from every donor. This sample was shared with a second study, whose subject was T cells of mothers and their children. Taken from the second paper: Nine systemically healthy Caucasian individuals served as donors, namely three mothers together with their six children. cDNA synthesis used all of the extracted RNA, with 1.5 ug of RNA in each 15 ul reaction. In the second PCR, sample barcodes and 2-4 random nucleotides were introduced via the M1S primer. Over 9.5 million TCR beta CDR3 reads were obtained for each mother, and millions of reads were obtained for each child. Thymic selection shapes the output of TCR recombination in a similar way in related and unrelated pairs, and inherited differences have a minor effect. Related mother-child pairs always showed normalized repertoire overlap that was slightly higher than in unrelated mother-child pairs, though the difference was never significant. With a sensitivity of about 100 clones per million clonotypes, no persistent microchimeric T cell clones were detected. In the study, deep NGS was used to compare the TCR beta repertoires of mothers and children, and features distinguishing related mother-child pairs from unrelated individuals were sought. On average, the children were roughly 10 +/- 4 years old, while the mothers were about 37 +/- 4 years old. Libraries were sequenced on Illumina HiSeq 2000 with 100+100 nt paired-end reads after adapter ligation with NEBNext reagents. To prevent cross-contamination, the mother and child libraries were prepared one month apart and sequenced in separate runs. For each donor, between about 500,000 and 2,200,000 distinct TCR beta clonotypes were identified. Naive TCR beta clonotypes were estimated from low-frequency clonotypes matched to each donor's FACS-determined naive share, without sorting.

This receptor chain uses TRBV6-5 and TRBJ1-1, with a tentative D gene TRBD1 over 5 matching bases. This clonotype originated in a woman in her thirties or forties in good health. Sample: blood. The DNA sequence reads TGTGCCGGCAGTTATGGGGCCGGCAGAGTGAACACTGAAGCTTTCTTT. This translates into CAGSYGAGRVNTEAFF.